This T cell receptor beta chain was captured in a study of blood T cells in healthy people across ages. The CDR3 consists of 14 residues. The germline CDR1 and CDR2 sequences are KGHDR and SFDVKD. Trimming at V came to 5 bases and at J to 4 bases, leaving 4 bases not matched to a gene. Primers used in a second PCR of about 7 to 12 cycles were a sample-barcoded 5' primer and a J-beta primer mix. One entry per CDR3 protein, called by TCRdb with MiXCR from the 5' RACE reads. The sample contains about 780,000 distinct CDR3 sequences, roughly 24% of which appear only once. These same records also appear under a second study, on T cells of mothers and their children. That study reports: Researchers found no T cell clones that were persistent and microchimeric.

The sequencing input was blood. This TCR was sampled from a boy aged 10-17 years in good health. The chain links TRBV24-1 to TRBJ1-5; TRBD1 agrees at 7 bases. This CDR3 is CATSGGQLNQPQHF. Here the CDR3 DNA reads TGTGCCACCAGTGGGGGACAGCTTAATCAGCCCCAGCATTTT.